The 16 T cell receptor beta chains listed next were all sequenced from one sample in a study of T cell responses to AZD1222 COVID-19 vaccine. Some clones are missing from TCRdb's copy, which holds only in-frame ones; the method was immunoSEQ multiplex PCR. The table records 140,000 or so clones, roughly 89% of them present only once. Specimen: peripheral blood, collected 28 days after the second dose of the MenACWY control vaccine. The origin of the receptors is an adult who received the MenACWY meningococcal vaccine as a control.

The chain carries TRBV10-3 and TRBJ2-5; the match to TRBD2 covers 12 bases. The CDR3 is 16 residues long. With 8 bases clipped from V and 4 bases from J, the junction kept 11 bases outside the gene matches. Germline V CDR1 and CDR2: ENHRY, SYGVKD. For the CDR3, the DNA is TGTGCCATCGGATTGACTAGCGGGGGAGGTCGAGAGACCCAGTACTTC. Translating it yields CAIGLTSGGGRETQYF.

V usage is TRBV2 and J usage is TRBJ1-4; D gene uncertain. Germline V gene lookup returns CDR1 SNHLY and CDR2 FYNNEI. This CDR3 has 15 amino acids. V dropped 7 bases and J dropped 6 bases, with 18 bases sitting between them. CDR3 DNA: TGTGCCAGCATCGGCGTCAGGCAGCTGGATGAAAAACTGTTTTTT. This sequence encodes CASIGVRQLDEKLFF. The whole variable domain, filled in from reference TRBV2 and TRBJ1-4, reads EPEVTQTPSHQVTQMGQEVILRCVPISNHLYFYWYRQILGQKVEFLVSFYNNEISEKSEIFDDQFSVERPDGSNFTLKIRSTKLEDSAMYFCASIGVRQLDEKLFFGSGTQLSVL.

The chain employs TRBV12-3 or TRBV12-4 and TRBJ2-7, with D perhaps matching TRBD1 (5 bases). Deletions cut 5 bases from V and 3 bases from J, with 11 bases between. The CDR3 consists of 13 residues. CDR3 amino acids: CASSSRQNYEQYF. The CDR3 DNA reads as TGTGCCAGCAGTAGCCGACAGAACTACGAGCAGTACTTC.

Concerning this clone itself: The sample has other DNA sequences that encode this CDR3 too. The CDR3 sequence is CASSLQGYEQYF. CDR3 DNA sequence: TGTGCCAGCAGCTTACAGGGCTACGAGCAGTACTTC. The chain combines TRBV2 with TRBJ2-7; weak D call: TRBD1 (6 bases). CDR1 is SNHLY and CDR2 is FYNNEI in the germline V gene. The CDR3 runs to 12 residues. V lost 6 bases to trimming and J lost 3 bases, with 9 bases between them.

The rearrangement links TRBV12-3 or TRBV12-4 to TRBJ2-7; D call uncertain. There are 12 residues in the CDR3. V lost 5 bases and J 4 bases, leaving 9 bases between the germline ends. CDR3 loop: CASSPSQYEQYF. CDR3 DNA: TGTGCCAGCAGTCCCTCCCAGTACGAGCAGTACTTC.

J is TRBJ2-5 and V is TRBV3-1 (or the pseudogene TRBV3-2); the D gene is possibly TRBD1 (6 bases). Per the germline V gene, CDR1 is LGHDT and CDR2 is YNNKEL (reference sequence). V gave up 6 bases and J gave up 2 bases, with 13 bases separating them. The CDR3 is 14 amino acids. CDR3 sequence reads: CASSPTGKQETQYF. CDR3 DNA: TGTGCCAGCAGTCCGACAGGAAAGCAAGAGACCCAGTACTTC.

This sequence joins TRBV5-5 and TRBJ2-7, with D perhaps matching TRBD1 or TRBD2 (5 bases each). CDR1 is SGHKS, CDR2 YYEKEE, per germline (reference sequence). CDR3 length: 12 residues. V dropped 3 bases and J dropped 6 bases, with 10 bases sitting between them. The CDR3 nucleotides are TGTGCCAGCAGCTGGGACCCCCTCGAGCAGTACTTC. As protein: CASSWDPLEQYF.

The rearrangement uses TRBV9 and TRBJ2-7, with D perhaps TRBD1 (5 bases). V was clipped by 4 bases and J by 4 bases, with 18 bases between them. CDR1 and CDR2 (germline): SGDLS, YYNGEE. The CDR3 has 15 amino acids. CDR3: CASSIDSTTRYEQYF. CDR3 DNA sequence: TGTGCCAGCAGCATTGACAGTACCACCCGATACGAGCAGTACTTC.

The V gene is TRBV5-1, the J gene TRBJ1-6; 8 bases line up with TRBD1. CDR1 is SGHRS and CDR2 is YFSETQ in the germline V gene. Trimming at V came to 2 bases and at J to 6 bases, leaving 7 bases not matched to a gene. CDR3 size: 16 residues. CDR3 in amino acids: CASSLSGQGGNSPLHF. CDR3 sequence (DNA): TGCGCCAGCAGCTTATCCGGACAGGGAGGTAATTCACCCCTCCACTTT.

As regards this clone: The junction differs from germline at one of its ends, possibly a read error. The chain has TRBV7-7 and TRBJ2-5, with TRBD2 identical over 9 bases. The CDR3 is made up of 15 amino acids. Germline V CDR1 and CDR2: SSHAT, FNYEAQ (reference sequence). The DNA for the CDR3 is TGTGCTAGCAGCTTAGCGGGGGCCACCCAAGAGACCCAGTACTTC. Protein: CASSLAGATQETQYF.

CDR3 nucleotide sequence: TGTGCCAGCAGTTACGGACGGGCCCCCCGAGGGAGCGAGCAGTACTTC. Amino acids: CASSYGRAPRGSEQYF. J is TRBJ2-7 and V is TRBV6-2 or TRBV6-3, with D possibly matching TRBD2 (5 bases). The length of the CDR3 is 16 residues. The germline V gene has CDR1 MNHEY and CDR2 SVGEGT. Trimming left V 2 bases short and J 6 bases short, with 20 bases between.

The rearrangement joins TRBV5-1 to TRBJ1-2, with 10 bases lining up with TRBD1. The CDR3 is made up of 15 amino acids. Germline lookup yields CDR1 SGHRS and CDR2 YFSETQ. The trim removed 4 bases at V and 4 bases at J, leaving 7 bases unmatched. The CDR3 DNA follows: TGCGCCAGCAGCCAAGGGGGGACAGGGGCCTATGGCTACACCTTC. Protein: CASSQGGTGAYGYTF.

The V gene is TRBV10-3, the J gene TRBJ1-6; no clear D. The ends were cut back, 6 bases at V and 8 bases at J, with 14 bases in the middle. The CDR3 runs 14 residues. Germline V gives CDR1 ENHRY, CDR2 SYGVKD. The CDR3 coding sequence is TGTGCCATCAGACCACACGACTCTGATTCACCCCTCCACTTT. It is translated as CAIRPHDSDSPLHF.

This chain uses TRBV7-2 with TRBJ2-5; the match to TRBD1 covers 8 bases. Trimming cost V 5 bases and J 4 bases; bases outside gene matches: 9. CDR3 length equals 15 residues. CDR1 SGHTA and CDR2 FQGNSA come from the germline V gene. Here the CDR3 reads CASSPRTGLGETQYF. DNA for the CDR3: TGTGCCAGCAGCCCCCGGACAGGGTTGGGAGAGACCCAGTACTTC.

This clone was seen a handful of times. J is TRBJ1-1 and V is TRBV28; D remains unclear. Per germline, CDR1 MDHEN and CDR2 SYDVKM. The CDR3 spans 13 residues. Trimming took off 4 bases at V and 3 bases at J, with 9 bases between the two ends. The CDR3 region has the DNA TGTGCCAGCAGTTCCCTATACCACACTGAAGCTTTCTTT. Translated, it gives CASSSLYHTEAFF.

This clone was seen only a few times. This chain links TRBV7-8 with TRBJ2-7, with TRBD1 matching 7 bases. The CDR3 length is 15 residues. Germline V lookup: CDR1 SGHVS, CDR2 FQNEAQ. The J segment lost 3 bases and the V segment lost 5 bases, leaving 10 bases of the junction unmatched. The DNA of the CDR3 is TGTGCCAGCAGCCAAGCCCCCAGGGGGATCTACGAGCAGTACTTC. Translation: CASSQAPRGIYEQYF.